The rows below give T cell receptor beta chains drawn from one sample of a study of cytomegalovirus exposure and HLA in healthy donors. Sequencing used immunoSEQ multiplex PCR; TCRdb keeps in-frame clones, though not all of them. The sample holds around 130,000 clones, 65% to 85% seen once. The sample consisted of PBMCs. The receptors were sampled from a boy aged 5-17 years in good health and CMV-seronegative. Each CDR3 is given with its conserved first and last residue. A D gene is named only where the DNA matches it firmly. Clone size appears in some rows only: once, few, many, or a class for an expanded clone.

D gene: -; V gene: TRBV6-1; CDR3 length: 14; clone size: -; J gene: TRBJ1-5; CDR3 protein: CASATDLSNQPQHF; CDR3 DNA: TGTGCCAGCGCTACAGACCTTAGCAATCAGCCCCAGCATTTT
D gene: TRBD1; V gene: TRBV6-1; CDR3 length: 15; clone size: -; J gene: TRBJ1-6; CDR3 protein: CASSEATGGGSPLHF; CDR3 DNA: TGTGCCAGCAGTGAAGCGACAGGGGGCGGGTCACCCCTCCACTTT
D gene: TRBD1; V gene: TRBV6-1; CDR3 length: 15; clone size: -; J gene: TRBJ2-6; CDR3 protein: CASTPVPGQGFLLTF; CDR3 DNA: TGTGCCAGCACCCCCGTGCCGGGACAGGGTTTTCTCCTGACTTTC
D gene: TRBD2; V gene: TRBV27; CDR3 length: 12; clone size: -; J gene: TRBJ2-7; CDR3 protein: CASGLATREQYF; CDR3 DNA: TGTGCTAGCGGACTAGCTACGAGGGAGCAGTACTTC
D gene: -; V gene: TRBV7-8; CDR3 length: 15; clone size: -; J gene: TRBJ1-3; CDR3 protein: CASSPQGGVLDTIYF; CDR3 DNA: TGTGCCAGCAGCCCCCAAGGGGGGGTTTTAGACACCATATATTTT
D gene: TRBD1; V gene: TRBV6-1; CDR3 length: 13; clone size: -; J gene: TRBJ1-5; CDR3 protein: CASRGTGDQPQHF; CDR3 DNA: TGTGCCAGCAGGGGGACAGGGGATCAGCCCCAGCATTTT
D gene: -; V gene: TRBV11-2; CDR3 length: 15; clone size: few; J gene: TRBJ2-7; CDR3 protein: CASSRPTSSVNEQYF; CDR3 DNA: TGTGCCAGCAGCCGTCCTACTAGCTCCGTGAACGAGCAGTACTTC
D gene: TRBD2; V gene: TRBV7-3; CDR3 length: 16; clone size: -; J gene: TRBJ2-3; CDR3 protein: CASSLDGGGPLDTQYF; CDR3 DNA: TGTGCCAGCAGCCTCGACGGGGGAGGGCCCTTAGATACGCAGTATTTT
D gene: -; V gene: TRBV2; CDR3 length: 13; clone size: -; J gene: TRBJ2-7; CDR3 protein: CASRPQGPYEQYF; CDR3 DNA: TGTGCCAGCAGGCCACAGGGCCCCTACGAGCAGTACTTC
D gene: -; V gene: TRBV29-1; CDR3 length: 13; clone size: -; J gene: TRBJ1-3; CDR3 protein: CSAIPRGGNTIYF; CDR3 DNA: TGCAGCGCCATACCCAGGGGTGGAAACACCATATATTTT
D gene: -; V gene: TRBV7-2; CDR3 length: 14; clone size: few; J gene: TRBJ2-5; CDR3 protein: CASSFYGDRETQYF; CDR3 DNA: TGTGCCAGCAGCTTCTACGGCGACAGAGAGACCCAGTACTTC
D gene: -; V gene: TRBV13; CDR3 length: 12; clone size: -; J gene: TRBJ2-7; CDR3 protein: CASSLERGEQYF; CDR3 DNA: TGTGCCAGCAGCTTAGAACGGGGAGAGCAGTACTTC
D gene: TRBD1; V gene: TRBV7-9; CDR3 length: 16; clone size: few; J gene: TRBJ1-1; CDR3 protein: CASSPGTGLFDTEAFF; CDR3 DNA: TGTGCCAGCAGCCCAGGGACAGGGCTTTTCGACACTGAAGCTTTCTTT
D gene: -; V gene: TRBV30; CDR3 length: 12; clone size: -; J gene: TRBJ2-7; CDR3 protein: CAFSSGYYEQYF; CDR3 DNA: TGTGCCTTCAGTAGCGGTTACTACGAGCAGTACTTC
D gene: TRBD1; V gene: TRBV27; CDR3 length: 17; clone size: -; J gene: TRBJ2-7; CDR3 protein: CASSGGQGGTLPYEQYF; CDR3 DNA: TGTGCCAGCAGTGGGGGACAGGGGGGGACCCTCCCCTACGAGCAGTACTTC
D gene: TRBD1; V gene: TRBV5-1; CDR3 length: 13; clone size: -; J gene: TRBJ2-7; CDR3 protein: CASSREQGYEQYF; CDR3 DNA: TGCGCCAGCAGCCGCGAACAGGGGTACGAGCAGTACTTC
D gene: -; V gene: TRBV9; CDR3 length: 16; clone size: -; J gene: TRBJ1-2; CDR3 protein: CASSVARGLSISGYTF; CDR3 DNA: TGTGCCAGCAGCGTAGCTAGGGGTCTTAGCATTAGTGGCTACACCTTC
D gene: TRBD1; V gene: TRBV30; CDR3 length: 14; clone size: -; J gene: TRBJ1-1; CDR3 protein: CAWRRDRESTEAFF; CDR3 DNA: TGTGCCTGGAGAAGGGACAGGGAATCGACTGAAGCTTTCTTT
D gene: -; V gene: TRBV4-2; CDR3 length: 16; clone size: -; J gene: TRBJ1-2; CDR3 protein: CASSQQEGIADYGYTF; CDR3 DNA: TGTGCCAGCAGCCAACAGGAGGGGATTGCGGACTATGGCTACACCTTC
D gene: -; V gene: TRBV6-5; CDR3 length: 15; clone size: -; J gene: TRBJ1-4; CDR3 protein: CASSFTPGEGEKLFF; CDR3 DNA: TGTGCCAGCTCTTTCACTCCAGGGGAGGGGGAAAAACTGTTTTTT
D gene: TRBD1; V gene: TRBV5-1; CDR3 length: 15; clone size: -; J gene: TRBJ1-5; CDR3 protein: CASSWTGGEGQPQHF; CDR3 DNA: TGCGCCAGCAGCTGGACAGGGGGCGAGGGTCAGCCCCAGCATTTT
D gene: -; V gene: TRBV6-6; CDR3 length: 12; clone size: once; J gene: TRBJ1-2; CDR3 protein: CASSPTEAGYTF; CDR3 DNA: TGTGCCAGCAGCCCGACTGAGGCTGGCTACACCTTC
D gene: TRBD1; V gene: TRBV11-3; CDR3 length: 14; clone size: -; J gene: TRBJ1-1; CDR3 protein: CASSLRDRGPEAFF; CDR3 DNA: TGTGCCAGCAGCTTACGGGACAGGGGGCCTGAAGCTTTCTTT
D gene: -; V gene: TRBV7-9; CDR3 length: 13; clone size: once; J gene: TRBJ2-7; CDR3 protein: CASSLKGYYEQYF; CDR3 DNA: TGTGCCAGCAGCTTAAAGGGGTACTACGAGCAGTACTTC
D gene: -; V gene: TRBV2; CDR3 length: 15; clone size: -; J gene: TRBJ2-7; CDR3 protein: CASSDQQGRSYEQYF; CDR3 DNA: TGTGCCAGCAGTGACCAGCAGGGTCGTTCCTACGAGCAGTACTTC
D gene: -; V gene: TRBV7-9; CDR3 length: 14; clone size: -; J gene: TRBJ1-1; CDR3 protein: CASSLDGSFTGAFF; CDR3 DNA: TGTGCCAGCAGCTTAGACGGCAGTTTCACGGGGGCTTTCTTT
D gene: -; V gene: TRBV6-1; CDR3 length: 15; clone size: -; J gene: TRBJ2-7; CDR3 protein: CASSEGAGESYEQYF; CDR3 DNA: TGTGCCAGCAGTGAAGGGGCAGGGGAGAGCTACGAGCAGTACTTC
D gene: TRBD2; V gene: TRBV7-9; CDR3 length: 13; clone size: few; J gene: TRBJ2-5; CDR3 protein: CASRGGSGETQYF; CDR3 DNA: TGTGCCTCACGGGGAGGGAGTGGGGAGACCCAGTACTTC
D gene: TRBD1; V gene: TRBV6-1; CDR3 length: 16; clone size: -; J gene: TRBJ2-2; CDR3 protein: CASSERTGGGPGELFF; CDR3 DNA: TGTGCCAGCAGTGAAAGAACAGGGGGCGGTCCGGGGGAGCTGTTTTTT
D gene: -; V gene: TRBV5-5; CDR3 length: 15; clone size: -; J gene: TRBJ1-2; CDR3 protein: CASSLVSDFNYGYTF; CDR3 DNA: TGTGCCAGCAGCTTGGTCTCGGACTTTAACTATGGCTACACCTTC
D gene: TRBD1; V gene: TRBV7-2; CDR3 length: 13; clone size: -; J gene: TRBJ1-1; CDR3 protein: CASSRAGTGWVSF; CDR3 DNA: TGTGCCAGCAGCCGGGCCGGGACAGGGTGGGTTTCGTTT
D gene: -; V gene: TRBV4-3; CDR3 length: 15; clone size: -; J gene: TRBJ2-2; CDR3 protein: CASSQEGAAVGELFF; CDR3 DNA: TGCGCCAGCAGCCAAGAGGGGGCTGCAGTCGGGGAGCTGTTTTTT
D gene: -; V gene: TRBV6-5; CDR3 length: 14; clone size: -; J gene: TRBJ2-5; CDR3 protein: CASSYQGGQETQYF; CDR3 DNA: TGTGCCAGCAGTTATCAGGGGGGACAAGAGACCCAGTACTTC
D gene: -; V gene: TRBV5-1; CDR3 length: 13; clone size: -; J gene: TRBJ1-2; CDR3 protein: CASSLQVNYGYTF; CDR3 DNA: TGCGCCAGCAGCTTGCAGGTTAACTATGGCTACACCTTC
D gene: TRBD1; V gene: TRBV30; CDR3 length: 14; clone size: -; J gene: TRBJ2-7; CDR3 protein: CAWSADRGSYEQYF; CDR3 DNA: TGTGCCTGGAGTGCCGACAGGGGTTCCTACGAGCAGTACTTC
D gene: -; V gene: TRBV27; CDR3 length: 13; clone size: -; J gene: TRBJ1-1; CDR3 protein: CASSSGTLTEAFF; CDR3 DNA: TGTGCCAGCAGTTCCGGGACACTCACTGAAGCTTTCTTT
D gene: -; V gene: TRBV4-1; CDR3 length: 13; clone size: -; J gene: TRBJ1-2; CDR3 protein: CASSQVGRGGYTF; CDR3 DNA: TGCGCCAGCAGCCAAGTGGGTAGGGGTGGCTACACCTTC